This T cell receptor (beta chain) originates from a study of blood T cell repertoires in COVID-19. This clone appeared once. The CDR3 spans 17 residues. V shed 0 bases, J shed 5 bases, and the junction held 9 bases outside the gene matches. Germline loops: CDR1 SGHTA, CDR2 FQGNSA. The table came from immunoSEQ multiplex PCR; TCRdb's copy has only in-frame clones and leaves some out. Of some 150,000 clones in the sample, about 91% were seen once. The source of this sequence is a woman aged 60-75 years with acute or convalescent COVID-19. V and J are TRBV7-2 and TRBJ2-5, with 10 bases matching TRBD2. Sequencing used peripheral blood. The CDR3 spells CASSLAGSSGGRETQYF. The CDR3 DNA reads as TGTGCCAGCAGCTTAGCTGGGAGTAGCGGGGGGAGGGAGACCCAGTACTTC. Full variable domain (missing parts from reference TRBV7-2 and TRBJ2-5): GAGVSQSPSNKVTEKGKDVELRCDPISGHTALYWYRQSLGQGLEFLIYFQGNSAPDKSGLPSDRFSAERTGGSVSTLTIQRTQQEDSAVYLCASSLAGSSGGRETQYFGPGTRLLVL.